This TCR beta chain appears in the sequencing data of a study of CD8 T cells in ankylosing spondylitis. The trim removed 5 bases at V and 0 bases at J, leaving 4 bases unmatched. The CDR3 contains 14 residues. From germline, CDR1 is LGHDT and CDR2 YNNKEL (reference sequence). Study-level results: Disease-associated clones were CD8+ and fairly uncommon in peripheral blood. Reported data indicate significant enrichment of disease-linked clones within matched ankylosing spondylitis synovial fluid. Seemingly characteristic of ankylosing spondylitis blood was a TCR beta motif consisting of about 8 highly homologous variants.

For TCR beta, libraries came from quantitative 5'-RACE with molecular barcodes. TCRdb reprocessed the 5' RACE reads with MiXCR, giving one entry per CDR3 protein. The table records about 130,000 distinct CDR3 sequences, approximately 17% of them present only once. A word on this clonotype: As yet, its antigen is unknown.

This receptor was identified in a male donor with ankylosing spondylitis. What was sequenced was blood, either unsorted or a sorted T cell fraction (not recorded which). The V call is TRBV3-1, the J call TRBJ2-7, with 7 nucleotides matching TRBD2. The CDR3 reads CASSDGLVSYEQYF. The CDR3 DNA is TGTGCCAGCAGCGACGGACTAGTCTCCTACGAGCAGTACTTC.